This T cell receptor (beta chain) was identified during a study of CD8 T cells in ankylosing spondylitis (TCRdb year 2017). Study-wide context: T cell receptor beta repertoires were profiled in healthy donors and ankylosing spondylitis patients so that disease-linked TCR variants could be found. Peripheral blood was sampled, and synovial fluid was also collected from ankylosing spondylitis patients. The full study cohort was made up of about 24 ankylosing spondylitis patients and around 100 healthy donors. What the study reported, not specific to this receptor: A TCR beta motif made up of about eight highly homologous amino acid variants appeared to be characteristic of blood from ankylosing spondylitis patients. The disease-linked clones were reported as significantly enriched in matched synovial fluid samples from ankylosing spondylitis patients. Some motif variants were previously reported in synovial fluid and blood of reactive arthritis patients, suggesting common disease-initiation mechanisms. The disease-linked clones showed a CD8+ phenotype and occurred at relatively low frequencies in peripheral blood.

The CDR3 goes from the cysteine to the phenylalanine over 15 residues. The DNA shown is the 45-base CDR3, in frame from base 1. Taken from the germline V gene, the CDR1 and CDR2 loops are SGHTA and FQGNSA. Trimming takes 3 bases off V and 6 bases off J; junction bases not matched to a gene: 8. Sequencing used an Illumina HiSeq 2500. TCR beta libraries were prepared by quantitative 5'-RACE with molecular barcodes. Per the authors' processing: A new computational method based on a probabilistic model of VDJ rearrangement was used to identify disease-linked TCR variants. TCRdb ran its own pipeline on the public reads, namely fastp trimming at Q25 and MiXCR clone calling, and kept in-frame beta chains. Each CDR3 protein gets just one entry, which takes the most common genes and DNA from the rows behind it. TCRdb, not the authors, supplied the V and J calls. The sample table holds roughly 130,000 distinct CDR3 sequences, of which around 7% were seen once. Less than 15% of the sample rests with the top ten.

In the case of this clonotype: This clone's antigen is unknown. There are no base qualities to consult, and no much larger clone falls within one base.

The sequence derives from a male donor with ankylosing spondylitis or in good health (not recorded which). The material sequenced was blood, either unsorted or a sorted T cell fraction (not recorded which). The chain links TRBV7-2 with TRBJ1-5, with 7 junctional bases fitting TRBD1. The CDR3: CASSFDNRGGQPQHF. The nucleotide sequence is given as TGTGCCAGCAGCTTCGATAACAGGGGAGGTCAGCCCCAGCATTTT.